Included here is one T cell receptor (beta chain) sequence, with context. The germline CDR1 and CDR2 sequences are LNHDA and SQIVND (reference sequence). There are 17 residues in the CDR3. V gave up 5 bases and J gave up 1 base; unmatched junction bases: 7. Per the original data handling: It was from reference gene primer amplification that nucleated cell counts were estimated. This table comes from immunoSEQ multiplex PCR, and its TCRdb copy is limited to in-frame clones, with some not included. Clonal size and the V and J genes are those of that table, whereas D and trimming came from the DNA. The table includes tens of thousands of clones, around 82% detected once. This sample stems from a study of blood T cell repertoires in COVID-19. As for the study in general: Acute-phase and convalescent COVID-19 samples originated in the United States, Italy and Spain. In each case, the material was cDNA or gDNA derived from T cells, B-cell-depleted T cells, or PBMCs.

This chain connects TRBV19 to TRBJ2-3; TRBD1 agrees at 12 bases. The sequencing input was peripheral blood. The receptor comes from an elderly woman with active or convalescent COVID-19. The CDR3: CASSLRDRGLRTDTQYF. The CDR3 DNA reads TGTGCCAGTAGTTTACGGGACAGGGGGCTTCGCACAGATACGCAGTATTTT.